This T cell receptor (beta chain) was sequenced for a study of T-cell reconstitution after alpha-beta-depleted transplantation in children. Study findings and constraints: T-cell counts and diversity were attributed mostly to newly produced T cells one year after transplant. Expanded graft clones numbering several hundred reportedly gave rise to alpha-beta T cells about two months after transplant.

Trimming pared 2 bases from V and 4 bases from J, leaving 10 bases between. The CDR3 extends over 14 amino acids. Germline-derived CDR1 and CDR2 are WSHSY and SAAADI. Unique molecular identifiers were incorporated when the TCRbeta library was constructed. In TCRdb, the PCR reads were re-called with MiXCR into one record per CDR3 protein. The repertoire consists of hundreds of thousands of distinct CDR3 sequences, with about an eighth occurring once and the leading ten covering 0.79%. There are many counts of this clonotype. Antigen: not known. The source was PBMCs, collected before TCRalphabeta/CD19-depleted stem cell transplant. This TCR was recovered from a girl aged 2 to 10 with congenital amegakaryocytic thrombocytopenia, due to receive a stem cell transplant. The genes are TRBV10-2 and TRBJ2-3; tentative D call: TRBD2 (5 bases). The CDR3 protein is CASSEPLAPDTQYF. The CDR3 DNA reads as TGCGCCAGCAGTGAGCCCCTAGCCCCAGATACGCAGTATTTT.